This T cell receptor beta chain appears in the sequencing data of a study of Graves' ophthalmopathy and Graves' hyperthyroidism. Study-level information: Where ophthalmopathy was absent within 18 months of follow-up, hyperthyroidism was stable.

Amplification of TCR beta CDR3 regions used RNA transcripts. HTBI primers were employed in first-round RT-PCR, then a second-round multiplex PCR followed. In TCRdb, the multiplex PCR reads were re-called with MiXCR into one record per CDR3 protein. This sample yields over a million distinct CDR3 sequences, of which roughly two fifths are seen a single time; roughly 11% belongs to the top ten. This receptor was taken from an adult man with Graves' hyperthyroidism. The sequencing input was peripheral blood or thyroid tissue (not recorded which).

The CDR3 DNA reads as TGTGCCAGCAGCTTGGTGGGCTTCGGAGAAAAACTGTTTTTT. Residues: CASSLVGFGEKLFF. The J gene is TRBJ1-4, the V gene TRBV7-6; D is unresolved. Germline V gene sequence: CDR1 SGHVS, CDR2 FNYEAQ. Trimming stripped 3 bases from V and 8 bases from J, with 13 bases between. The CDR3 is 14 residues long. Full variable domain (remainder filled in from reference TRBV7-6 and TRBJ1-4): GAGVSQSPRYKVTKRGQDVALRCDPISGHVSLYWYRQALGQGPEFLTYFNYEAQQDKSGLPNDRFSAERPEGSISTLTIQRTEQRDSAMYRCASSLVGFGEKLFFGSGTQLSVL.